These 28 T cell receptor beta chains came from one sample sequenced in a study of shared clonotypes between healthy human individuals. The method was immunoSEQ multiplex PCR; TCRdb's version includes in-frame clones alone and lacks a portion of them. The data show millions of clones, approximately 94% seen once. CD8 cells regarded as naive lacked CD45RO, were positively chosen for CCR7, and omitted terminally differentiated effector memory CD45RA+ cells. The sequencing input was naive CD8+ T cells sorted from blood. The receptors were sampled from a man younger than 30 in good health.

The CDR3, as DNA: TGTGCCAGCAGCCAAGCGTGGGTGGGTTTGGACACTGAAGCTTTCTTT. It is translated as CASSQAWVGLDTEAFF. V gene TRBV14 combines with J gene TRBJ1-1; unclear D gene. In germline, CDR1 is SGHDN, CDR2 FVKESK. CDR3 length: 16 amino acids. V gave up 1 base and J gave up 3 bases, with 15 bases separating them.

The CDR3 bases are TGTGCCAGTAGTATAGATCTGGAGACAGGCTATGGCTACACCTTC. It specifies CASSIDLETGYGYTF. J is TRBJ1-2 and V is TRBV19; D is possibly TRBD1 (6 bases). The CDR3 is made up of 15 amino acids. Germline loops: CDR1 LNHDA, CDR2 SQIVND (reference sequence). V lost 0 bases, J lost 4 bases, and 12 bases lay in between.

As DNA, the CDR3 is TGCGCCAGCAGCTTGGACCGACTGACAGGGGCAGGCTACGAGCAGTACTTC. Its translation: CASSLDRLTGAGYEQYF. The chain carries TRBV5-1 and TRBJ2-7; 8 bases agree with TRBD1. V lost 0 bases, J lost 3 bases, and 11 bases stayed unmatched. CDR3 size: 17 residues. Germline loops: CDR1 SGHRS, CDR2 YFSETQ.

The CDR3 DNA reads as TGTGCCAGCAGCGTAGGTTCCGGGGACAGCTCCTACGAGCAGTACTTC. Translating gives CASSVGSGDSSYEQYF. The chain has TRBV9 and TRBJ2-7; the match to TRBD1 covers 7 bases. CDR1 and CDR2 (germline): SGDLS, YYNGEE. There are 16 residues in the CDR3. J gave up 0 bases and V 0 bases, and 6 bases lay outside the gene matches.

The rearrangement joins TRBV4-1 to TRBJ2-7, with D possibly being TRBD1 (6 bases). CDR1 MGHRA and CDR2 YSYEKL come from the germline V gene. The CDR3 totals 15 residues. Deletions cut 2 bases from V and 3 bases from J, with 14 bases between. The CDR3 region is CASSQHRAGNYEQYF. The CDR3 bases are TGCGCCAGCAGCCAACACAGGGCAGGAAACTACGAGCAGTACTTC.

This clone was picked up one time. This chain uses TRBV10-3 with TRBJ2-2; TRBD2 might be the D (6 bases). Trimming pared 3 bases from V and 0 bases from J, leaving 11 bases between. The CDR3 has 16 residues. From germline, CDR1 is ENHRY and CDR2 SYGVKD. The CDR3 reads CAISDGREANTGELFF. CDR3 coding DNA: TGTGCCATCAGTGACGGCAGGGAGGCGAACACCGGGGAGCTGTTTTTT.

The chain employs TRBV5-1 and TRBJ2-7; 9 positions match TRBD1. Germline trimming cut 4 bases from V and 3 bases from J; bases unmatched to any gene: 8. The CDR3 spans 15 residues. Germline loops: CDR1 SGHRS, CDR2 YFSETQ. CDR3 bases: TGCGCCAGCAGCCTAGAGGACAGGGGACTCTACGAGCAGTACTTC. It is translated as CASSLEDRGLYEQYF. Complete variable domain (other parts from reference TRBV5-1 and TRBJ2-7): KAGVTQTPRYLIKTRGQQVTLSCSPISGHRSVSWYQQTPGQGLQFLFEYFSETQRNKGNFPGRFSGRQFSNSRSEMNVSTLELGDSALYLCASSLEDRGLYEQYFGPGTRLTVT.

About this clone itself: The same CDR3 is also encoded by other DNA sequences in this sample. The V and J genes are TRBV5-6 and TRBJ2-7; no reliable D call. Germline CDR1 is SGHDT and CDR2 is YYEEEE. The CDR3 runs 13 residues. Trimming took 2 bases from V and 0 from J, leaving 6 bases between them. CDR3 coding DNA: TGTGCCAGCAGCTTCGGAGACTCCTACGAGCAGTACTTC. Its translation is CASSFGDSYEQYF.

The CDR3 region is CATSSTGDTQYF. Here the CDR3 DNA reads TGTGCCACCAGCAGCACAGGAGATACGCAGTATTTT. The gene calls are TRBV15 and TRBJ2-3, with a possible D match to TRBD1 (5 bases). Germline CDR1 LNHNV, CDR2 YYDKDF (reference sequence). This CDR3 region has 12 residues. V lost 3 bases to trimming and J lost 5 bases, with 6 bases between them.

This clone was detected only once. The chain recombines TRBV4-3 with TRBJ2-7, with D unclear. CDR1 is LGHNA and CDR2 is YSLEER in the germline V gene. The CDR3 totals 12 residues. V lost 0 bases to trimming and J lost 6 bases, with 6 bases between them. The CDR3 DNA reads TGCGCCAGCAGCCAAGATAGTGCCGAGCAGTACTTC. Its translation: CASSQDSAEQYF.

The DNA for the CDR3 is TGTGCCAGCAGTCGCTCCGGGACAGAGTCCTTCTTT. Amino acid sequence: CASSRSGTESFF. The rearrangement links TRBV7-9 to TRBJ1-1; 7 nucleotides line up with TRBD1. V was pared by 6 bases and J by 14 bases, with 12 bases of the junction left unmatched. CDR3 length: 12 amino acids. CDR1 is SEHNR, CDR2 FQNEAQ, per germline (reference sequence).

V and J are TRBV11-3 and TRBJ2-2; TRBD2 matches at 7 bases. The CDR3 length is 15 residues. Trimming removed 3 bases from V and 0 bases from J; junction bases left unmatched: 1. Per germline, CDR1 SGHNT and CDR2 YENEEA. The CDR3 DNA sequence: TGTGCCAGCAGCTTGCGGGGGTCGAACACCGGGGAGCTGTTTTTT. Its translation is CASSLRGSNTGELFF.

This sequence joins TRBV5-1 and TRBJ1-2, with TRBD1 matching over 10 bases. The V and J ends lost 4 bases and 3 bases, in that order; junction bases with no gene match: 12. The germline V gene has CDR1 SGHRS and CDR2 YFSETQ. The CDR3 spans 17 residues. The CDR3 loop is CASSLYGTGAEDYGYTF. Written as DNA, the CDR3 is TGCGCCAGCAGCCTATACGGGACAGGGGCCGAGGACTATGGCTACACCTTC.

The CDR3 loop is CASSLNRDRFNQPQHF. CDR3 bases: TGTGCCAGCAGTCTGAACCGGGACAGGTTCAATCAGCCCCAGCATTTT. V and J are TRBV28 and TRBJ1-5, with 8 bases identical to TRBD1. The CDR3 has 16 residues. V shed 5 bases and J 3 bases; nucleotides not matched to a gene: 9. Per the germline V gene, CDR1 is MDHEN and CDR2 is SYDVKM.

The V and J genes are TRBV27 and TRBJ1-5; 9 positions match TRBD1. Germline values: CDR1 MNHEY, CDR2 SMNVEV (reference sequence). The J segment lost 0 bases and the V segment lost 5 bases, leaving 11 bases of the junction unmatched. The CDR3 runs to 18 residues. The chain's CDR3 is CASSPIWTGAYSNQPQHF. CDR3 coding DNA: TGTGCCAGCAGTCCTATTTGGACAGGGGCATATAGCAATCAGCCCCAGCATTTT.

The CDR3 sequence is CASSLVETYEQYF. DNA of the CDR3: TGTGCCAGCAGCTTGGTAGAGACCTACGAGCAGTACTTC. The chain employs TRBV5-5 and TRBJ2-7, with D unclear. The ends were cut back, 0 bases at V and 2 bases at J, with 6 bases in the middle. This CDR3 spans 13 amino acids. CDR1 is SGHKS, CDR2 YYEKEE, per germline (reference sequence).

The chain links TRBV5-8 to TRBJ1-2; 8 bases line up with TRBD1. The length of the CDR3 is 13 residues. The junction had 3 bases not matched to a gene; V was cut back by 4 bases and J by 4 bases. The germline V gene encodes CDR1 SGHTS and CDR2 YDEGEE. The CDR3 nucleotides are TGTGCCAGCAGCGACAGGGGATCCTATGGCTACACCTTC. It codes for CASSDRGSYGYTF.

The rearrangement joins TRBV27 to TRBJ2-7; 10 positions match TRBD1. CDR1 is MNHEY, CDR2 SMNVEV, per germline (reference sequence). CDR3 length equals 12 residues. V lost 10 bases, J lost 5 bases, and 5 bases stayed unmatched. CDR3 amino acids: CATSDRGDEQYF. The CDR3 nucleotides are TGTGCCACCTCGGACAGGGGGGACGAGCAGTACTTC.

As to this clone: This sample also contains other DNA sequences that code for the same CDR3. This chain links TRBV11-2 with TRBJ2-7, with 10 bases fitting TRBD2. The CDR3 has 14 residues. CDR1 and CDR2 from the germline V gene are SGHAT and FQNNGV. Losses at the gene ends were 1 base for V and 3 bases for J; bases not matched to a gene: 0. CDR3 in amino acids: CASSLASGSYEQYF. The CDR3 bases are TGTGCCAGCAGCTTAGCTAGCGGGAGCTACGAGCAGTACTTC. The whole variable domain, filled in from reference TRBV11-2 and TRBJ2-7, reads EAGVAQSPRYKIIEKRQSVAFWCNPISGHATLYWYQQILGQGPKLLIQFQNNGVVDDSQLPKDRFSAERLKGVDSTLKIQPAKLEDSAVYLCASSLASGSYEQYFGPGTRLTVT.

J is TRBJ1-6 and V is TRBV6-5; D is unresolved. The CDR3 runs to 13 residues. CDR1 and CDR2 from the germline V gene are MNHEY and SVGAGI. V lost 0 bases and J lost 10, with 7 bases in between. CDR3 loop: CASSYSEESPLHF. DNA of the CDR3: TGTGCCAGCAGTTACTCGGAGGAATCACCCCTCCACTTT.

Comments on this clone: The same CDR3 arises from other DNA sequences in this sample as well. This rearrangement joins TRBV27 to TRBJ2-7, with TRBD2 matching 8 bases. Germline V CDR1 and CDR2: MNHEY, SMNVEV (reference sequence). With 6 bases clipped from V and 1 base from J, the junction kept 5 bases outside the gene matches. The CDR3 spans 14 residues. The CDR3 reads CASSPSGGSYEQYF. In nucleotides, the CDR3 is TGTGCCAGCAGCCCGAGCGGGGGATCCTACGAGCAGTACTTC.

V gene TRBV5-1 combines with J gene TRBJ1-2; TRBD1 matches 7 bases. CDR3 length equals 17 residues. The germline V gene encodes CDR1 SGHRS and CDR2 YFSETQ. Unmatched junction bases numbered 13, after V lost 5 bases and J lost 0 bases. CDR3 sequence: CASRARDSRGTNYGYTF. The CDR3, as DNA: TGCGCCAGCAGGGCCAGGGACAGTCGGGGGACTAACTATGGCTACACCTTC.

The chain recombines TRBV28 with TRBJ2-3; TRBD1 aligns across 10 bases. Germline CDR1 and CDR2: MDHEN and SYDVKM. The V and J ends lost 7 bases and 14 bases, in that order; junction bases with no gene match: 6. This CDR3 has 11 amino acids. This chain's CDR3 is CASTAGTGAYF. In DNA, the CDR3 is TGTGCCAGCACTGCCGGGACAGGGGCGTATTTT.

The rearrangement links TRBV27 to TRBJ2-6; a possible D gene is TRBD1 (6 bases). CDR1 and CDR2 from the germline V gene are MNHEY and SMNVEV (reference sequence). Trimming shortened V by 9 bases and J by 0 bases, and 12 bases separated the two germline ends. The CDR3 is 15 amino acids. CDR3 coding DNA: TGTGCCAGTACAGGGTATGTCTCTGGGGCCAACGTCCTGACTTTC. It translates to CASTGYVSGANVLTF.

A single count supports this clone. The chain has TRBV4-1 and TRBJ1-5, with TRBD1 matching 7 bases. This CDR3 is built from 16 residues. Germline loops: CDR1 MGHRA, CDR2 YSYEKL. V was clipped by 1 base and J by 5 bases; unmatched bases: 8. For the CDR3, the DNA is TGCGCCAGCAGCCAAGTACCGGGACAGATGGATCAGCCCCAGCATTTT. Translation gives CASSQVPGQMDQPQHF.

The V call is TRBV19, the J call TRBJ2-7; 7 bases are shared with TRBD1. The trim removed 4 bases at V and 6 bases at J, leaving 12 bases unmatched. Germline loops: CDR1 LNHDA, CDR2 SQIVND (reference sequence). CDR3 length: 15 residues. In nucleotides, the CDR3 is TGTGCCAGTAGTAGCCAGACAGGGACCCTCCGCGAGCAGTACTTC. It specifies CASSSQTGTLREQYF.

The chain recombines TRBV10-1 with TRBJ2-7, with 11 bases identical to TRBD2. The CDR3 sequence is 16 residues long. Per germline, CDR1 WNHNN and CDR2 SYGVQD (reference sequence). The trim removed 1 base at V and 2 bases at J, leaving 4 bases unmatched. The CDR3 loop is CASSEYPSGRTYEQYF. The CDR3 DNA reads TGCGCCAGCAGTGAGTATCCTAGCGGGAGGACCTACGAGCAGTACTTC.

The chain combines TRBV7-9 with TRBJ1-2; D not resolved. The CDR3 loop spans 13 amino acids. Germline CDR1 and CDR2: SEHNR and FQNEAQ (reference sequence). V dropped 0 bases and J dropped 4 bases, with 6 bases sitting between them. CDR3 sequence: CASSLANSYGYTF. The CDR3 DNA follows: TGTGCCAGCAGCTTAGCGAACAGCTATGGCTACACCTTC.